The clone carrying this T cell receptor (beta chain) was seen a handful of times. Its specificity is not known. Trimming took 4 bases from V and 1 from J, leaving 10 bases between them. This CDR3 contains 14 residues. 5'RACE primed at constant segments yielded TCR alpha and TCR beta cDNA libraries bearing sample barcodes and UMIs. Each CDR3 protein is one row after TCRdb ran MiXCR on the 5' RACE reads. The sample records roughly 560,000 distinct CDR3 sequences, just over 20% being singletons. The sample originates from a study of T-cell memory formation after mild COVID-19. Notes on the study in general: Researchers report contracting CD4+ clones mostly in CM and EM, with CD8+ clones in EMRA. That cross-reactive memory joined was suggested by some responding clones appearing in pre-infection memory. Whereas later expanders leaned CD4+, clones contracting day 15 to 85 showed a balanced CD4/CD8 makeup.

This clonotype was sampled from an adult woman who had mild COVID-19 (a few samples of this study predate the infection). Cell type and time point are not known. The chain employs TRBV12-3 or TRBV12-4 and TRBJ1-1; D is undetermined. Sequencing was performed on PBMCs or a T cell subset sorted from them (not recorded which). The CDR3 reads CASSSIKGNTEAFF. CDR3 bases: TGTGCCAGCAGTTCTATTAAGGGGAACACTGAAGCTTTCTTT.